The subject of this entry is one T cell receptor beta chain. TCRdb's copy holds only in-frame clones and misses some; the assay was immunoSEQ multiplex PCR. The data contain 30,000 or so clones, 86% of them singletons. This CDR3 comprises 14 residues. CDR1 is LNHDA and CDR2 is SQIVND in the germline V gene (reference sequence). Trimming cost V 2 bases and J 7 bases, with 12 bases left between them. The sample comes from a study of T cells after posttransplantation cyclophosphamide. The chain is built from TRBV19 and TRBJ2-1; D is perhaps TRBD2 (5 bases). Sequencing was performed on PBMCs. This clonotype was obtained from a man in his fifties. The CDR3 region is CASSILASDNEQFF. The CDR3 coding sequence is TGTGCCAGTAGTATACTAGCTAGTGATAATGAGCAGTTCTTC.